Each of the 27 T cell receptor beta chains below was sequenced from the same sample in a study of identical twins. Via MiXCR, TCRdb re-called the 5' RACE reads, giving one row per CDR3 protein. The sample lists a few hundred thousand distinct CDR3 sequences; just under 9.5% were seen once. The sample also formed part of further work on yellow fever vaccine responses in identical twins.

The specimen was CD8+ T cells sorted from blood. These receptors originate from a woman under 30 in good health.

The chain combines TRBV11-1 with TRBJ2-1, with 16 bases identical to TRBD2. Looked up from germline, CDR1 is SGHAT and CDR2 is FQDESV (reference sequence). The CDR3 loop spans 18 amino acids. The J segment lost 7 bases and the V segment lost 5 bases, leaving 11 bases of the junction unmatched. The CDR3 nucleotides are TGTGCCAGCAGCGACGCCGGGACTAGCGGGGGGGCGAAGAATGAGCAGTTCTTC. It yields the protein CASSDAGTSGGAKNEQFF. The full variable domain, in which reference TRBV11-1 and TRBJ2-1 provide the parts outside the CDR3, is EAEVAQSPRYKITEKSQAVAFWCDPISGHATLYWYRQILGQGPELLVQFQDESVVDDSQLPKDRFSAERLKGVDSTLKIQPAELGDSAMYLCASSDAGTSGGAKNEQFFGPGTRLTVL.

The rearrangement links TRBV12-5 to TRBJ2-1, with D possibly being TRBD1 (5 bases). CDR1 is LGHNT and CDR2 is FRNRAP in the germline V gene. This CDR3 has 12 residues. The V gene lost 5 bases and the J gene lost 5 bases, with 7 bases spanning the gap. The DNA for the CDR3 is TGTGCTAGTGGTAGACAGCACAATGAGCAGTTCTTC. Its translation: CASGRQHNEQFF.

This clonotype was counted only a few times. This chain connects TRBV11-2 to TRBJ2-7; no reliable D call. The germline V and J ends were trimmed by 0 bases and 2 bases, with 8 bases remaining between them. The CDR3 runs to 14 residues. CDR1 SGHAT and CDR2 FQNNGV come from the germline V gene. The CDR3 DNA reads TGTGCCAGCAGCTTAGATCTCCACACCTACGAGCAGTACTTC. Its translation: CASSLDLHTYEQYF.

The chain links TRBV4-3 to TRBJ1-2; 7 positions agree with TRBD1. The germline V gene encodes CDR1 LGHNA and CDR2 YSLEER. With V trimmed by 1 base and J by 4 bases, 6 bases remained unmatched. The CDR3 contains 15 residues. In DNA, the CDR3 is TGCGCCAGCAGCCAAGCAAGGGACAGCTTCTATGGCTACACCTTC. Amino acid sequence: CASSQARDSFYGYTF.

This rearrangement joins TRBV20-1 to TRBJ2-3; D possibly corresponds to TRBD2 (6 bases). V was trimmed by 6 bases and J by 4 bases, leaving 20 bases between them. The CDR3 is 15 amino acids. Germline V CDR1 and CDR2: DFQATT, SNEGSKA (reference sequence). CDR3 DNA sequence: TGCAGTGCCCGGAGGGACGGAGGGCAAGCAGATACGCAGTATTTT. This encodes CSARRDGGQADTQYF.

The gene calls are TRBV30 and TRBJ2-7; TRBD1 matches 11 bases. Per the germline V gene, CDR1 is GTSNPN and CDR2 is SVGIG (reference sequence). Trimming cost V 2 bases and J 3 bases; bases outside gene matches: 3. This CDR3 is built from 14 residues. The CDR3 reads CAWSTGTGGYEQYF. The CDR3 nucleotides read TGTGCCTGGAGTACCGGGACAGGGGGCTACGAGCAGTACTTC.

In its sample, this clonotype was seen a few times. The rearrangement uses TRBV5-4 and TRBJ1-2; unclear D gene. CDR1 is SGHNT and CDR2 is YYREEE in the germline V gene (reference sequence). V was trimmed by 0 bases and J by 0 bases, leaving 9 bases between them. The CDR3 sequence is 15 residues long. Here the CDR3 reads CASSLDGRSNYGYTF. CDR3 DNA sequence: TGTGCCAGCAGCTTGGATGGCAGATCTAACTATGGCTACACCTTC.

In this sample, this clonotype turned up a few times. This chain joins TRBV29-1 and TRBJ2-1; D gene unclear. V dropped 0 bases and J dropped 3 bases, with 15 bases sitting between them. The CDR3 has 16 residues. Germline CDR1 SQVTM, CDR2 ANQGSEA. DNA for the CDR3: TGCAGCGTTGAAGATTACGGCGAGCAGGTCTACAATGAGCAGTTCTTC. Encoded protein: CSVEDYGEQVYNEQFF.

V usage is TRBV5-6 and J usage is TRBJ2-7; 9 bases agree with TRBD2. Germline V gene lookup returns CDR1 SGHDT and CDR2 YYEEEE. J gave up 0 bases and V 3 bases, and 7 bases lay outside the gene matches. This CDR3 has 16 residues. Here the CDR3 reads CASSSTSGFHSYEQYF. The CDR3 DNA sequence: TGTGCCAGCAGCTCGACTAGCGGCTTCCACTCCTACGAGCAGTACTTC.

V and J are TRBV7-3 and TRBJ2-1; 12 nucleotides line up with TRBD2. There are 17 residues in the CDR3. The ends lost 5 bases at V and 6 bases at J; junction bases unmatched: 11. Germline CDR1 is SGHTA and CDR2 is FQGTGA. The CDR3 reads CASSPSASGGAFNEQFF. CDR3 sequence (DNA): TGTGCCAGCAGCCCCTCGGCTAGCGGGGGGGCCTTCAATGAGCAGTTCTTC. Supplemented by reference TRBV7-3 and TRBJ2-1, the full variable domain reads GAGVSQTPSNKVTEKGKYVELRCDPISGHTALYWYRQSLGQGPEFLIYFQGTGAADDSGLPNDRFFAVRPEGSVSTLKIQRTERGDSAVYLCASSPSASGGAFNEQFFGPGTRLTVL.

The chain combines TRBV5-1 with TRBJ2-5; 7 bases fit TRBD1. Looked up from germline, CDR1 is SGHRS and CDR2 is YFSETQ. V lost 3 bases and J lost 2; bases outside the gene matches: 10. The CDR3 consists of 16 residues. CDR3 sequence (DNA): TGCGCCAGCAGCTACAACCGGGACAGACTTCAAGAGACCCAGTACTTC. This translates into CASSYNRDRLQETQYF.

This clonotype came up a few times. V and J are TRBV7-2 and TRBJ2-3; no firm D call. The germline V gene encodes CDR1 SGHTA and CDR2 FQGNSA. V was shortened by 1 base and J by 0 bases, with 8 bases between the two germline ends. The CDR3 length is 15 residues. CDR3 coding DNA: TGTGCCAGCAGCTTAGAGGGCCAGAGCACAGATACGCAGTATTTT. Translating gives CASSLEGQSTDTQYF.

This sequence joins TRBV7-6 and TRBJ2-5; possibly TRBD1 for D (5 bases). Trimming shortened V by 3 bases and J by 1 base, and 12 bases separated the two germline ends. The CDR3 has 15 amino acids. Looked up from germline, CDR1 is SGHVS and CDR2 is FNYEAQ. CDR3 coding DNA: TGTGCCAGCAGCTTCGTGTGGGGCTTCCAAGAGACCCAGTACTTC. It translates to CASSFVWGFQETQYF.

The V gene is TRBV7-6, the J gene TRBJ2-1; no firm D call. The CDR3 runs 14 residues. V was pared by 1 base and J by 8 bases, with 12 bases between. Germline values: CDR1 SGHVS, CDR2 FNYEAQ. The CDR3 spells CASSLEYYSDEQFF. The CDR3 DNA reads as TGTGCCAGCAGCTTAGAATACTACAGTGATGAGCAGTTCTTC.

V is TRBV2 and J is TRBJ2-7; 9 nucleotides align to TRBD1. Germline CDR1 reads SNHLY; CDR2 reads FYNNEI. CDR3 size: 13 residues. V lost 9 bases to trimming and J lost 0 bases; unmatched junction nucleotides: 3. The CDR3 DNA sequence: TGTGCCAGAGGGACAGGGATCTCCTACGAGCAGTACTTC. It codes for CARGTGISYEQYF.

This clonotype was seen many times. This chain connects TRBV10-3 to TRBJ2-1, with D uncertain. V lost 4 bases and J 9 bases, leaving 16 bases between the germline ends. Germline-derived CDR1 and CDR2 are ENHRY and SYGVKD. The CDR3 has 14 amino acids. Here the CDR3 DNA reads TGTGCCATCAGTGCTACCAAGGCCGCGGTTGAGCAGTTCTTC. Translation gives CAISATKAAVEQFF.

This clonotype was observed at least ten times. V gene TRBV24-1 combines with J gene TRBJ2-2, with TRBD1 matching over 9 bases. Germline V CDR1 and CDR2: KGHDR, SFDVKD. The CDR3 runs to 16 residues. J lost 5 bases, V lost 2 bases, and 5 bases had no gene match. The CDR3 nucleotides read TGTGCCACCAGTGATTGGGGACAGGGCGAGACCGGGGAGCTGTTTTTT. It is translated as CATSDWGQGETGELFF.

This clonotype has ten or more counts. This chain links TRBV13 with TRBJ2-2, with D perhaps given as TRBD1 or TRBD2 (5 bases each). The germline V gene has CDR1 PRHDT and CDR2 FYEKMQ (reference sequence). This CDR3 comprises 15 residues. Deletions cut 5 bases from V and 3 bases from J, with 13 bases between. This CDR3 reads CASSPWDGDTGELFF. The CDR3 DNA is TGTGCCAGCAGCCCATGGGACGGAGACACCGGGGAGCTGTTTTTT.

Details on this clonotype: Given a much more abundant clone one base away, this may be a read error. The chain uses TRBV19 and TRBJ2-3; 9 bases are a match to TRBD2. CDR1 is LNHDA, CDR2 SQIVND, per germline (reference sequence). J gave up 2 bases and V 6 bases, and 3 bases lay outside the gene matches. The CDR3 is 14 residues long. The CDR3 region has the DNA TGTGCCAGTAGGACTAGCGGCTACACAGATACGCAGTATTTT. Protein: CASRTSGYTDTQYF.

The chain employs TRBV23-1 and TRBJ2-1; 13 bases are a match to TRBD2. TRBV23-1 is an ORF, and what it does is uncertain. The CDR3 sequence is 21 residues long. The V gene end was trimmed by 4 bases and the J gene end by 2 bases; junction bases not matched to a gene: 17. The CDR3 loop is CASSPNSGLAGSRQTYNEQFF. Here the CDR3 DNA reads TGCGCCAGCAGTCCTAACTCGGGACTAGCGGGGAGTCGGCAAACCTACAATGAGCAGTTCTTC.

This clonotype was picked up a small number of times. This chain links TRBV6-1 with TRBJ2-5, with D tentatively TRBD2 (7 bases). V was clipped by 6 bases and J by 5 bases, with 16 bases between them. Germline CDR1 is MNHNS and CDR2 is SASEGT. The CDR3 sequence is 14 residues long. CDR3 region: CASRIWRGRETQYF. CDR3 in DNA: TGTGCCAGCAGGATCTGGCGGGGGCGGGAGACCCAGTACTTC.

The chain has TRBV5-1 and TRBJ1-1, with D uncertain. The length of the CDR3 is 13 residues. V dropped 3 bases and J dropped 4 bases, with 10 bases sitting between them. CDR1 is SGHRS and CDR2 is YFSETQ in the germline V gene. CDR3 bases: TGCGCCAGCAGCTCCGGTTACCGCACTGAAGCTTTCTTT. Amino acids: CASSSGYRTEAFF.

This clonotype has a handful of counts. The chain carries TRBV20-1 and TRBJ2-1; possibly TRBD1 for D (6 bases). V dropped 7 bases and J dropped 7 bases, with 14 bases sitting between them. The CDR3 length is 12 residues. Germline assignment: CDR1 DFQATT and CDR2 SNEGSKA (reference sequence). The CDR3 DNA is TGCAGTGGCCAGGGGTCGGGGAATGAGCAGTTCTTC. Translating gives CSGQGSGNEQFF.

This clonotype has ten or more counts. The V gene is TRBV24-1, the J gene TRBJ2-1; 7 nucleotides align to TRBD1. J was trimmed by 6 bases and V by 4 bases; bases with no gene match: 5. Germline lookup yields CDR1 KGHDR and CDR2 SFDVKD. The CDR3 has 14 amino acids. DNA of the CDR3: TGTGCCACCAGTGACCGGGGACAGATCAATGAGCAGTTCTTC. Translated: CATSDRGQINEQFF.

The chain employs TRBV7-9 and TRBJ2-7; maybe TRBD2 (6 bases). Deletions cut 2 bases from V and 3 bases from J, with 14 bases between. CDR3 length equals 15 residues. Germline CDR1 SEHNR, CDR2 FQNEAQ (reference sequence). The CDR3 DNA is TGTGCCAGCAGCTTAACGGGAGACCCTATCTACGAGCAGTACTTC. Translating gives CASSLTGDPIYEQYF.

This rearrangement joins TRBV27 to TRBJ2-7, with no clear D. This CDR3 region has 14 residues. CDR1 is MNHEY and CDR2 is SMNVEV in the germline V gene (reference sequence). The ends were cut back, 0 bases at V and 0 bases at J, with 6 bases in the middle. The CDR3 DNA is TGTGCCAGCAGTTTATCCCTCCTCTCCTACGAGCAGTACTTC. This encodes CASSLSLLSYEQYF.

This clonotype was recorded many times. The rearrangement joins TRBV24-1 to TRBJ2-1; D is tentatively TRBD1 or TRBD2 (5 bases each). CDR1 and CDR2 from the germline V gene are KGHDR and SFDVKD. Trimming shortened V by 1 base and J by 7 bases, and 10 bases separated the two germline ends. The CDR3 length is 14 residues. The CDR3 bases are TGTGCCACCAGTGATTTTTCGGGACGGAATGAGCAGTTCTTC. Protein: CATSDFSGRNEQFF.